Following are 6 T cell receptor beta chains from one sample sequenced in a study of cytomegalovirus exposure and HLA in healthy donors. PCR primers comprised 60 Vbeta and 13 Jbeta primers. TCRdb's copy holds only in-frame clones and misses some; the assay was immunoSEQ multiplex PCR. The sample carries under 200,000 clones, 80% to 90% recorded once. Sequenced: PBMCs. All receptors derive from a man younger than 35 in good health and CMV-seropositive.

The V and J genes are TRBV4-1 and TRBJ1-4; perhaps TRBD1 as D (5 bases). This CDR3 spans 14 amino acids. V was shortened by 3 bases and J by 8 bases, with 13 bases between the two germline ends. Germline V gene sequence: CDR1 MGHRA, CDR2 YSYEKL. The CDR3 sequence is CASSQEGRYEKLFF. In nucleotides, the CDR3 is TGCGCCAGCAGCCAGGAGGGGCGATACGAAAAACTGTTTTTT.

The chain links TRBV10-2 to TRBJ2-5; 9 bases agree with TRBD1. With V trimmed by 7 bases and J by 1 base, 7 bases remained unmatched. The CDR3 consists of 15 residues. In germline, CDR1 is WSHSY, CDR2 SAAADI. Here the CDR3 DNA reads TGCGCCAGCACCCAACCGGGACAGGGCCAAGAGACCCAGTACTTC. This translates into CASTQPGQGQETQYF.

The chain uses TRBV11-2 and TRBJ1-2; D remains unclear. In germline, CDR1 is SGHAT, CDR2 FQNNGV. The CDR3 runs to 13 residues. Trimming pared 6 bases from V and 7 bases from J, leaving 15 bases between. The DNA of the CDR3 is TGTGCCAGCAGGGAAGAGGGAGCTGTTGGCTACACCTTC. This gives the protein CASREEGAVGYTF.

This clone was observed a handful of times. This sequence joins TRBV4-3 and TRBJ1-3; the match to TRBD1 covers 7 bases. CDR3 length: 16 amino acids. Germline V lookup: CDR1 LGHNA, CDR2 YSLEER. The V gene end was trimmed by 0 bases and the J gene end by 3 bases; junction bases not matched to a gene: 5. The CDR3 DNA follows: TGCGCCAGCAGCCAAGAAACAACAGGGGATGGAAACACCATATATTTT. It codes for CASSQETTGDGNTIYF.

V and J are TRBV7-8 and TRBJ2-3, with 9 positions matching TRBD2. The CDR3 length is 15 residues. The V gene's germline CDR1 is SGHVS and CDR2 FQNEAQ. The V gene end was trimmed by 7 bases and the J gene end by 8 bases; junction bases not matched to a gene: 13. The CDR3 bases are TGTGCCAGCACCCGGGGGACTAGCTTGTCAGTTACGCAGTATTTT. Translation: CASTRGTSLSVTQYF. The full variable domain, completed using reference TRBV7-8 and TRBJ2-3, is GAGVSQSPRYKVAKRGQDVALRCDPISGHVSLFWYQQALGQGPEFLTYFQNEAQLDKSGLPSDRFFAERPEGSVSTLKIQRTQQEDSAVYLCASTRGTSLSVTQYFGPGTRLTVL.

This chain joins TRBV6-1 and TRBJ2-7; weak D call: TRBD2 (6 bases). Between the trimmed V and J ends, which lost 7 bases and 1 base, there was a span of 17 bases. Germline V gene sequence: CDR1 MNHNS, CDR2 SASEGT. The CDR3 spans 15 residues. The CDR3 coding sequence is TGTGCCAGCAAGAACTCCGGGACTTTTTCCTACGAGCAGTACTTC. Translated: CASKNSGTFSYEQYF.